The 4 T cell receptor beta chains below were found in one sample sequenced in a study of cytomegalovirus exposure and HLA in healthy donors. Assay: immunoSEQ multiplex PCR; the TCRdb copy retains only in-frame clones and omits some. The top ten hold about 6.6% of the sample, which has about 130,000 clones, around 89% seen once. The specimen sequenced was PBMCs. These receptors were collected from a woman aged 25 to 39 in good health and CMV-seropositive.

The rearrangement links TRBV6-5 to TRBJ1-3, with TRBD1 matching over 8 bases. Looked up from germline, CDR1 is MNHEY and CDR2 is SVGAGI. This CDR3 has 15 amino acids. V shed 6 bases and J 4 bases; nucleotides not matched to a gene: 8. CDR3 DNA sequence: TGTGCCAGCAGAAAGGACAGGGAATCAGGAAACACCATATATTTT. Its translation is CASRKDRESGNTIYF.

Only one count was recorded for this clone. This chain uses TRBV2 with TRBJ1-2, with D possibly being TRBD1 (5 bases). This CDR3 region has 15 residues. The ends were cut back, 7 bases at V and 7 bases at J, with 22 bases in the middle. Germline assignment: CDR1 SNHLY and CDR2 FYNNEI. The CDR3 region has the DNA TGTGCCAGCATCTTGGGCCGCGCAGGGTTGGTTGGCTACACCTTC. Encoded protein: CASILGRAGLVGYTF.

This clone has only one observation. This chain connects TRBV7-8 to TRBJ1-5; maybe TRBD1 (6 bases). This CDR3 has 16 amino acids. With 5 bases removed from V and 5 bases from J, the gap between germline ends came to 19 bases. Per germline, CDR1 SGHVS and CDR2 FQNEAQ. The CDR3 spells CASSVTGTQFYQPQHF. CDR3 coding DNA: TGTGCCAGCAGCGTTACCGGGACACAATTCTATCAGCCCCAGCATTTT.

The J gene is TRBJ2-7, the V gene TRBV7-8, with 11 bases aligning to TRBD2. The CDR3 sequence is 19 residues long. Germline V gene lookup returns CDR1 SGHVS and CDR2 FQNEAQ. Losses at the gene ends were 5 bases for V and 0 bases for J; bases not matched to a gene: 15. The CDR3 is CASSRARGVAGGFSYEQYF. The CDR3 nucleotides are TGTGCCAGCAGCCGTGCCCGAGGGGTAGCGGGGGGGTTCTCCTACGAGCAGTACTTC.